Reported below is one T cell receptor (beta chain). The germline V gene has CDR1 SEHNR and CDR2 FQNEAQ (reference sequence). Trimming cost V 5 bases and J 13 bases, with 18 bases left between them. This CDR3 region has 13 residues. Libraries were prepared by immunoSEQ multiplex PCR; TCRdb keeps only in-frame clonotypes and omits some of them. The profile shows some 100,000 clones, almost 95% of them singletons. The sample belongs to a study of T cell changes during pregnancy in multiple sclerosis. The TCR comes from a female donor with multiple sclerosis, enrolled in a pregnancy study. The rearrangement links TRBV7-9 to TRBJ2-4, with a weak D call TRBD1 (6 bases). The specimen comprised peripheral blood, sampled before pregnancy. CDR3 nucleotides: TGTGCCAGCAGCCCCGGGACACCGGATACGCAGTACTTC. Protein product: CASSPGTPDTQYF.